The 13 T cell receptor beta chains in this list originate from one sample, sequenced in a study of Tregs in tolerant kidney transplant recipients. Measured with immunoSEQ multiplex PCR; TCRdb has only the in-frame clones, and not every one. This sample yields 90,000 to 130,000 clones, of which roughly 89% are seen a single time; nearly 0.35% belongs to the top ten. Specimen: CD4+ T cells from blood, collected before the transplant. The receptors stem from a human donor who received a combined kidney and bone marrow transplant.

The chain carries TRBV29-1 and TRBJ1-2; D is possibly TRBD1 (5 bases). V shed 4 bases and J shed 7 bases, with 13 bases lying between them. Germline V gene lookup returns CDR1 SQVTM and CDR2 ANQGSEA. CDR3 length: 12 residues. The CDR3 region is CSVGGDGGGYTF. In nucleotides, the CDR3 is TGCAGCGTTGGTGGGGACGGGGGTGGCTACACCTTC.

The J gene is TRBJ1-1, the V gene TRBV5-1; D unclear. CDR1 is SGHRS, CDR2 YFSETQ, per germline. Deletions cut 4 bases from V and 4 bases from J, with 14 bases between. CDR3 size: 14 residues. CDR3 DNA sequence: TGCGCCAGCAGCACCCCGTCGTCAGGCACTGAAGCTTTCTTT. Translated: CASSTPSSGTEAFF.

The V and J genes are TRBV11-2 and TRBJ1-1; D ambiguous. The CDR3 has 14 residues. The V and J ends lost 5 bases and 4 bases respectively, with 14 bases between them. Germline loops: CDR1 SGHAT, CDR2 FQNNGV. The CDR3 DNA follows: TGTGCCAGCAGCCCCTCACGGGGAGGCACTGAAGCTTTCTTT. It is translated as CASSPSRGGTEAFF.

The chain uses TRBV5-1 and TRBJ1-1; TRBD1 agrees at 7 bases. Trimming at V came to 3 bases and at J to 5 bases, leaving 10 bases not matched to a gene. The CDR3 totals 15 residues. The germline V gene has CDR1 SGHRS and CDR2 YFSETQ. DNA for the CDR3: TGCGCCAGCAGCTGGACCACAGGGGCAGGAACTGAAGCTTTCTTT. Translation: CASSWTTGAGTEAFF.

V and J are TRBV18 and TRBJ1-2; D is uncertain. The CDR3 consists of 13 residues. The germline V and J ends were trimmed by 2 bases and 1 base, with 5 bases remaining between them. CDR1 and CDR2 from the germline V gene are KGHSH and LQKENI. The chain's CDR3 is CASSPERNYGYTF. The CDR3 bases are TGTGCCAGCTCACCAGAGCGTAACTATGGCTACACCTTC.

A note on this clone: Other nucleotide sequences from this sample produce the same CDR3. The rearrangement joins TRBV29-1 to TRBJ1-1; 7 bases line up with TRBD1. The length of the CDR3 is 12 residues. From germline, CDR1 is SQVTM and CDR2 ANQGSEA. Losses at the gene ends were 6 bases for V and 5 bases for J; bases not matched to a gene: 6. In DNA, the CDR3 is TGCAGCGTAAACAGGGGTGGGACTGAAGCTTTCTTT. This encodes CSVNRGGTEAFF.

This clone was seen once. CDR3 amino acids: CASRRPGQASYEQYF. The CDR3 DNA reads TGTGCCAGCAGGCGACCGGGACAGGCCTCCTACGAGCAGTACTTC. The chain employs TRBV27 and TRBJ2-7, with TRBD1 identical over 8 bases. With 6 bases clipped from V and 0 bases from J, the junction kept 7 bases outside the gene matches. Germline CDR1 is MNHEY and CDR2 is SMNVEV (reference sequence). CDR3 length: 15 amino acids.

The chain carries TRBV5-1 and TRBJ1-4; possible D gene TRBD1, 6 bases. Germline lookup yields CDR1 SGHRS and CDR2 YFSETQ. This CDR3 region has 15 residues. V shed 0 bases and J shed 5 bases, with 11 bases lying between them. CDR3 sequence reads: CASSLAGTSNEKLFF. CDR3 nucleotide sequence: TGCGCCAGCAGCTTGGCCGGGACAAGCAATGAAAAACTGTTTTTT.

The CDR3 loop reads CASSFGGGPTYNEQFF. The DNA for the CDR3 is TGTGCCAGCAGTTTTGGCGGGGGGCCGACCTACAATGAGCAGTTCTTC. The V and J genes are TRBV27 and TRBJ2-1, with 8 nucleotides matching TRBD2. The V segment lost 3 bases and the J segment 2 bases; nucleotides outside the gene matches: 6. Per germline, CDR1 MNHEY and CDR2 SMNVEV (reference sequence). This CDR3 comprises 16 residues.

The V and J genes are TRBV10-3 and TRBJ1-3, with D possibly being TRBD1 (5 bases). Trimming removed 0 bases from V and 4 bases from J, with 13 bases in between. Germline assignment: CDR1 ENHRY and CDR2 SYGVKD. The CDR3 is 16 amino acids. CDR3 coding DNA: TGTGCCATCAGTGAGTCGAATGCAGGGTCCGGAAACACCATATATTTT. It yields the protein CAISESNAGSGNTIYF.

The J gene is TRBJ2-3, the V gene TRBV6-4; 7 nucleotides agree with TRBD2. This CDR3 is 16 amino acids long. V shed 0 bases, J shed 0 bases, and the junction held 3 bases outside the gene matches. The germline CDR1 and CDR2 sequences are MRHNA and SNTAGT. In DNA, the CDR3 is TGTGCCAGCAGTGACTCGAGCGGGACTAGCACAGATACGCAGTATTTT. This encodes CASSDSSGTSTDTQYF.

In nucleotides, the CDR3 is TGTGCCAGCACCCAATCCGGGACAATCGGAATGAACACTGAAGCTTTCTTT. Amino acid sequence: CASTQSGTIGMNTEAFF. The rearrangement links TRBV27 to TRBJ1-1, with D possibly matching TRBD1 (6 bases). Germline CDR1 reads MNHEY; CDR2 reads SMNVEV (reference sequence). The CDR3 extends over 17 amino acids. Trimming pared 7 bases from V and 0 bases from J, leaving 21 bases between.

The chain is built from TRBV6-5 and TRBJ2-7, with D maybe TRBD2 (6 bases). Trimming cost V 0 bases and J 2 bases, with 14 bases left between them. In germline, CDR1 is MNHEY, CDR2 SVGAGI. The CDR3 has 16 amino acids. Here the CDR3 DNA reads TGTGCCAGCAGTTACTCGGGAGGAGCAACCACCTACGAGCAGTACTTC. Translating it yields CASSYSGGATTYEQYF.